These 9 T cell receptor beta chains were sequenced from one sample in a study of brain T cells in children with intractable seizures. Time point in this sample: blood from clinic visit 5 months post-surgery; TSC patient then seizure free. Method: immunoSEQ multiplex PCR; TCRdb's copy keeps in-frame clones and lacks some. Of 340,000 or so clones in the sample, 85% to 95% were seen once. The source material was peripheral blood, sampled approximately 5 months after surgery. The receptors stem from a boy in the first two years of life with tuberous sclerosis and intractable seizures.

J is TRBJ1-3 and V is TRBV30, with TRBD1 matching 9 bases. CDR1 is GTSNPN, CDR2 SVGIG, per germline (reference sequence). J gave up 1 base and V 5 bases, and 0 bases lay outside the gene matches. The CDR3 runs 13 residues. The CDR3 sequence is CAWDRGSGNTIYF. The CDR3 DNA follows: TGTGCCTGGGACAGGGGGTCTGGAAACACCATATATTTT.

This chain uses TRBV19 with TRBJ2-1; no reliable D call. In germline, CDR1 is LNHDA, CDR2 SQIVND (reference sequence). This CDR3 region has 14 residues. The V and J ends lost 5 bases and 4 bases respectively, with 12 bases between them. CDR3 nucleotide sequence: TGTGCCAGTAGTCTAGGGCTAAAGTACAATGAGCAGTTCTTC. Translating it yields CASSLGLKYNEQFF.

The CDR3 coding sequence is TGTGCCAGCAGCGTAGAGCCCTTCGTACGCTCGGATACGCAGTATTTT. This sequence encodes CASSVEPFVRSDTQYF. The chain uses TRBV9 and TRBJ2-3; D unclear. V gave up 0 bases and J gave up 6 bases, with 17 bases separating them. CDR1 is SGDLS and CDR2 is YYNGEE in the germline V gene. CDR3 size: 16 residues.

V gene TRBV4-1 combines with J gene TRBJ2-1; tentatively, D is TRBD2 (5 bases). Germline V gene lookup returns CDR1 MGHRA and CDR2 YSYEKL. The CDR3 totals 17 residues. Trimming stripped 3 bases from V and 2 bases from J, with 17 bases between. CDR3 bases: TGCGCCAGCAGCCAGCGAGAAGGGAGCGCCACCTACAATGAGCAGTTCTTC. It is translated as CASSQREGSATYNEQFF.

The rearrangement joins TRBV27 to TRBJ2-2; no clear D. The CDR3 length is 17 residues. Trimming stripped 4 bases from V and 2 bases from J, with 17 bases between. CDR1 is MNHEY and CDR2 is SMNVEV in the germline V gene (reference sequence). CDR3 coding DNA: TGTGCCAGCAGTTCCTCATCTCAGTGGATTAACACCGGGGAGCTGTTTTTT. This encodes CASSSSSQWINTGELFF.

The CDR3 bases are TGCAGTGCTAGTACCCCAGGGGGCTCGGATTCACCCCTCCACTTT. It translates to CSASTPGGSDSPLHF. This chain joins TRBV20-1 and TRBJ1-6; 8 bases line up with TRBD1. This CDR3 is 15 amino acids long. In germline, CDR1 is DFQATT, CDR2 SNEGSKA (reference sequence). V shed 3 bases, J shed 8 bases, and the junction held 9 bases outside the gene matches.

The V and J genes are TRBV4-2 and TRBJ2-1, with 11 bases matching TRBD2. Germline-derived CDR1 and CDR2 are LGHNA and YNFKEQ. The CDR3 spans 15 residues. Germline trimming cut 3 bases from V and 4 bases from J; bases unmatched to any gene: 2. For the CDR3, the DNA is TGTGCCAGCAGCCAGGGACTAGCGGCGTACAATGAGCAGTTCTTC. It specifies CASSQGLAAYNEQFF.

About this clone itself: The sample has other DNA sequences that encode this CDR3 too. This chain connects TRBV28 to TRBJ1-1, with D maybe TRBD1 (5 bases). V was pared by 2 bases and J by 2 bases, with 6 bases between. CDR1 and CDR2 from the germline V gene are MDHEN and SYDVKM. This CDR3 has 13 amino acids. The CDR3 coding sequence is TGTGCCAGCAGTTTAGGGGGAAACACTGAAGCTTTCTTT. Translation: CASSLGGNTEAFF.

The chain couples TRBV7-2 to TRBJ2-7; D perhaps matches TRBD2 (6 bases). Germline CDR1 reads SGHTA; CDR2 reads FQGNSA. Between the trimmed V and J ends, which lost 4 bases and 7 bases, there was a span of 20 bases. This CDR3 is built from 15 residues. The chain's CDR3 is CASSSYYEGAGEQYF. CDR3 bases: TGTGCCAGCAGCTCTTACTACGAAGGGGCGGGGGAGCAGTACTTC. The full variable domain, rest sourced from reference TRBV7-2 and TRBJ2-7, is GAGVSQSPSNKVTEKGKDVELRCDPISGHTALYWYRQSLGQGLEFLIYFQGNSAPDKSGLPSDRFSAERTGGSVSTLTIQRTQQEDSAVYLCASSSYYEGAGEQYFGPGTRLTVT.